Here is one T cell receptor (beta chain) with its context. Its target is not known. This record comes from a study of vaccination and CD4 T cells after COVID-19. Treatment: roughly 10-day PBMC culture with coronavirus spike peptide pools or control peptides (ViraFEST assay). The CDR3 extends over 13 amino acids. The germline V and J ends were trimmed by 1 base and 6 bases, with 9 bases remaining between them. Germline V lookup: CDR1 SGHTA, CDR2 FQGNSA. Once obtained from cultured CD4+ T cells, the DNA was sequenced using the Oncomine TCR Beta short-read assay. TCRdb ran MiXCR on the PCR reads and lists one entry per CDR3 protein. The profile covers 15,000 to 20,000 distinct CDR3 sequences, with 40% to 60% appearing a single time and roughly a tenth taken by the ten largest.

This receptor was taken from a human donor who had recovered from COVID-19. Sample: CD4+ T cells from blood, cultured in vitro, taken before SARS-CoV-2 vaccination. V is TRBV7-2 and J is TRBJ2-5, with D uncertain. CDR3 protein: CASSLGPEKTQYF. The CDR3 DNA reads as TGTGCCAGCAGCTTAGGCCCGGAAAAGACCCAGTACTTC.